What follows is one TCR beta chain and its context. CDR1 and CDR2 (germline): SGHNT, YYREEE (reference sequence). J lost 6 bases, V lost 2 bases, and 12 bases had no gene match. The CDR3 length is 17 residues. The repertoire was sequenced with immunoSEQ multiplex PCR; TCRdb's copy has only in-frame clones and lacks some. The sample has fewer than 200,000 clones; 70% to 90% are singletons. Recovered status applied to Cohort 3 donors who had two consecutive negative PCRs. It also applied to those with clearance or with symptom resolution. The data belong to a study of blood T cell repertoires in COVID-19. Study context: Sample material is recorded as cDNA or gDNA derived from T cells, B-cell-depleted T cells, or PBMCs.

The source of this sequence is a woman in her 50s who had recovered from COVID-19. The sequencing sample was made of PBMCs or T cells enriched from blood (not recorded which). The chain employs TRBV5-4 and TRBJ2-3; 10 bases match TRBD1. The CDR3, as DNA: TGTGCCAGCAGCTTAGGCCGGGACAGGGGCCTTCCGGATACGCAGTATTTT. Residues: CASSLGRDRGLPDTQYF.